In its sample, the clone carrying this TCR beta chain was seen once. Original methodology: Researchers report that nucleated cell counts were estimated from reference gene primer amplification. The data were produced by immunoSEQ multiplex PCR, yet TCRdb's version contains in-frame clones alone and is incomplete. The V and J calls and clone size were taken over from that table, and D and trimming were inferred from the DNA. Of more than 150,000 clones in the sample, around nine tenths are singletons; the top ten hold less than 3.5%. These data are taken from a study of blood T cell repertoires in COVID-19. Study-level information: From T cells, B-cell-depleted T cells, or PBMCs came the material, which was cDNA or gDNA.

Germline CDR1 and CDR2: MDHEN and SYDVKM. CDR3 length equals 16 residues. J lost 8 bases, V lost 5 bases, and 12 bases had no gene match. The chain combines TRBV28 with TRBJ1-6, with 7 bases lining up with TRBD1. The TCR comes from a man aged 35-49 years with active or convalescent COVID-19. The specimen sequenced was peripheral blood. The CDR3 region is CASSPSAQGLYSPLHF. DNA for the CDR3: TGTGCCAGCAGTCCTTCGGCACAGGGGTTATATTCACCCCTCCACTTT.